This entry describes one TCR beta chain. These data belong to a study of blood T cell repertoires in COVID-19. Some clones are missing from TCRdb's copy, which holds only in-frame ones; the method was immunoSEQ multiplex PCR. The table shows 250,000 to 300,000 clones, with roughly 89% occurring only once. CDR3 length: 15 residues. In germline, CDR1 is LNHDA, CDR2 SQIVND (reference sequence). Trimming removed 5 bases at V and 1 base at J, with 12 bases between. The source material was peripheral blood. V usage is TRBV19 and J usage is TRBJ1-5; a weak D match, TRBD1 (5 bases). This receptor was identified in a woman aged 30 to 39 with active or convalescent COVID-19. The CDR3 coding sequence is TGTGCCAGTAGTTCCAGGGTTTTCAGCAATCAGCCCCAGCATTTT. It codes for CASSSRVFSNQPQHF.